Presented here are 17 T cell receptor beta chains from one specimen sequenced in a study of regulatory T cells in long-lasting Graves disease. In building TCR beta libraries, iRepertoire HTBI primers were used together with Arm-PCR of CDR3 regions. MiXCR, run by TCRdb on the multiplex PCR reads, gives a single entry per CDR3 protein. The top ten clones hold over 8.5% of a sample with roughly 430,000 distinct CDR3 sequences, 15% to 20% of them seen once. Regarding time point: newly diagnosed GD, antithyroid drugs for less than 3 months. Preparation of the TCR library used RNA extracted from PBMCs. The same specimen was also included in a second study, on T cells in Graves' hyperthyroidism and ophthalmopathy.

The sequenced sample was peripheral blood mononuclear cells (PBMCs), obtained at new diagnosis, from a patient treated with antithyroid drugs. These receptor sequences come from a woman between 25 and 40 years old with Graves disease.

This clonotype was seen at least ten times. The chain has TRBV20-1 and TRBJ1-4; D uncertain. The CDR3 loop spans 14 amino acids. V was cut by 1 base and J by 7 bases, with 13 bases left in between. Per the germline V gene, CDR1 is DFQATT and CDR2 is SNEGSKA (reference sequence). This chain's CDR3 is CSARGPYGGEKLFF. In nucleotides, the CDR3 is TGCAGTGCTAGAGGGCCTTACGGCGGTGAAAAACTGTTTTTT.

The chain combines TRBV20-1 with TRBJ1-1, with 8 bases identical to TRBD1. This CDR3 region has 13 residues. Trimming cost V 7 bases and J 3 bases; bases outside gene matches: 7. Germline loops: CDR1 DFQATT, CDR2 SNEGSKA (reference sequence). The chain's CDR3 is CSVTQGGDTEAFF. For the CDR3, the DNA is TGCAGTGTTACACAGGGGGGGGACACTGAAGCTTTCTTT.

Ten or more counts support this clonotype. The chain employs TRBV6-2 or TRBV6-3 and TRBJ2-5; 15 nucleotides agree with TRBD2. The CDR3 is made up of 15 amino acids. CDR1 is MNHEY and CDR2 is SVGEGT in the germline V gene. Germline trimming cut 2 bases from V and 5 bases from J; bases unmatched to any gene: 0. The CDR3 loop reads CASSYGLAGGETQYF. The CDR3 DNA reads as TGTGCCAGCAGTTACGGACTAGCGGGAGGGGAGACCCAGTACTTC.

The chain couples TRBV6-2 or TRBV6-3 to TRBJ2-2; D tentatively reads TRBD1 or TRBD2 (6 bases each). Germline CDR1 is MNHEY and CDR2 is SVGEGT. V was trimmed by 8 bases and J by 3 bases, leaving 13 bases between them. There are 14 residues in the CDR3. As DNA, the CDR3 is TGTGCCAGCCGGGGGCGCGAGGACACCGGGGAGCTGTTTTTT. Translating gives CASRGREDTGELFF.

The genes are TRBV7-9 and TRBJ2-5; D uncertain. CDR1 and CDR2 from the germline V gene are SEHNR and FQNEAQ (reference sequence). V was pared by 4 bases and J by 2 bases, with 11 bases between. CDR3 size: 14 residues. CDR3 nucleotides: TGTGCCAGCAGCTCGCTTTTCGGGCAAGAGACCCAGTACTTC. This sequence encodes CASSSLFGQETQYF. The full variable domain, in which reference TRBV7-9 and TRBJ2-5 provide the parts outside the CDR3, is DTGVSQNPRHKITKRGQNVTFRCDPISEHNRLYWYRQTLGQGPEFLTYFQNEAQLEKSRLLSDRFSAERPKGSFSTLEIQRTEQGDSAMYLCASSSLFGQETQYFGPGTRLLVL.

This clonotype was picked up many times. The chain couples TRBV11-1 to TRBJ2-5, with 7 bases fitting TRBD1. V dropped 1 base and J dropped 3; count of bases not matched to a gene: 8. The CDR3 covers 16 residues. CDR1 is SGHAT and CDR2 is FQDESV in the germline V gene (reference sequence). CDR3 sequence (DNA): TGTGCCAGCAGCTTAGTAGACAGGGAGTTAGAAGAGACCCAGTACTTC. Translating it yields CASSLVDRELEETQYF.

This clonotype was counted between two and nine times. The chain employs TRBV2 and TRBJ2-3; 11 positions agree with TRBD2. The length of the CDR3 is 16 residues. After removal of 1 base from V and 14 bases from J, the junction contained 14 bases not matched to a gene. Germline CDR1 is SNHLY and CDR2 is FYNNEI. As DNA, the CDR3 is TGTGCCAGCAGTGAAGGCACTAGCGGGAGTTCGATACGCTTGTATTTT. This sequence encodes CASSEGTSGSSIRLYF.

This clonotype was found many times. The rearrangement uses TRBV7-3 and TRBJ2-1; TRBD2 matches at 7 bases. The tail of the sequence fits TRBJ2-3 better, so the J call may be wrong. The CDR3 is made up of 17 amino acids. Germline values: CDR1 SGHTA, CDR2 FQGTGA. As DNA, the CDR3 is TGTGCCAGCAGCTTAGTGCCAGCGGGGAAATCGGTAGATACGCAGTATTTT. Protein: CASSLVPAGKSVDTQYF.

This clonotype came up a few times. The chain uses TRBV3-1 and TRBJ2-1; no definite D call. Germline V lookup: CDR1 LGHDT, CDR2 YNNKEL (reference sequence). The CDR3 has 16 residues. V was cut by 0 bases and J by 8 bases, with 17 bases left in between. The CDR3 DNA reads as TGTGCCAGCAGCCAAGATTCGGCAGACACCCTAGATGAGCAGTTCTTC. Translated: CASSQDSADTLDEQFF.

This clonotype was detected only once. The chain uses TRBV28 and TRBJ2-7; D remains ambiguous. With 6 bases removed from V and 5 bases from J, the gap between germline ends came to 14 bases. There are 13 residues in the CDR3. CDR1 and CDR2 from the germline V gene are MDHEN and SYDVKM. This CDR3 is CASRPIWANEQYF. The CDR3 DNA sequence: TGTGCCAGCAGACCCATCTGGGCAAACGAGCAGTACTTC.

This clonotype has only a few counts. V and J are TRBV19 and TRBJ2-5, with D possibly matching TRBD2 (6 bases). V lost 6 bases and J lost 2, with 16 bases in between. Looked up from germline, CDR1 is LNHDA and CDR2 is SQIVND (reference sequence). CDR3 length: 15 amino acids. CDR3: CASRRNRDLQETQYF. CDR3 nucleotide sequence: TGTGCCAGTAGAAGAAACCGGGACTTGCAAGAGACCCAGTACTTC.

This clonotype was observed at least ten times. CDR3 amino acids: CASSHGWGMNPGEVSNQPQHF. CDR3 coding DNA: TGTGCCAGCAGCCATGGATGGGGAATGAACCCGGGCGAGGTTAGCAATCAGCCCCAGCATTTT. V is TRBV3-1 and J is TRBJ1-5; D remains unclear. This CDR3 has 21 residues. Germline lookup yields CDR1 LGHDT and CDR2 YNNKEL (reference sequence). The V and J ends lost 3 bases and 0 bases respectively, with 27 bases between them.

Ten or more counts support this clonotype. The chain has TRBV19 and TRBJ2-1, with TRBD2 identical over 12 bases. The CDR3 totals 20 residues. The V segment lost 6 bases and the J segment 0 bases; nucleotides outside the gene matches: 15. Per germline, CDR1 LNHDA and CDR2 SQIVND (reference sequence). The CDR3 region has the DNA TGTGCCAGTAGCCAGGGTCGCGGGACTAGCGGGCTTAGCTCCTACAATGAGCAGTTCTTC. It encodes CASSQGRGTSGLSSYNEQFF.

This clonotype was observed many times. This rearrangement joins TRBV12-5 to TRBJ1-2; D remains unclear. Trimming shortened V by 1 base and J by 4 bases, and 10 bases separated the two germline ends. Germline V lookup: CDR1 LGHNT, CDR2 FRNRAP. This CDR3 comprises 14 residues. CDR3 residues: CASGLAISGYGYTF. CDR3 DNA sequence: TGTGCTAGTGGTTTGGCAATTAGTGGCTATGGCTACACCTTC.

On this clonotype: This sequence is one base from a far larger clone and is likely a read error. The J gene is TRBJ2-3, the V gene TRBV11-1, with 11 positions matching TRBD2. This CDR3 has 16 residues. Germline CDR1 is SGHAT and CDR2 is FQDESV (reference sequence). The CDR3 here is CASSPGTSGTTGTQYF. As DNA, the CDR3 is TGTGCCAGCAGCCCTGGGACTAGCGGAACCACAGGTACGCAGTATTTT. Using reference TRBV11-1 and TRBJ2-3 for the parts outside the CDR3, the full variable domain is EAEVAQSPRYKITEKSQAVAFWCDPISGHATLYWYRQILGQGPELLVQFQDESVVDDSQLPKDRFSAERLKGVDSTLKIQPAELGDSAMYLCASSPGTSGTTGTQYFGPGTRLTVL.

In the case of this clonotype: A far bigger clonotype differs at one base, so this is likely a read error. The chain carries TRBV9 and TRBJ2-7; D remains unclear. Germline-derived CDR1 and CDR2 are SGDLS and YYNGEE. V shed 6 bases and J shed 5 bases, with 18 bases lying between them. This CDR3 contains 14 residues. As DNA, the CDR3 is TGTGCCAGCACCCCGGGCTCCTACACCAACGAGCAGTACTTC. It yields the protein CASTPGSYTNEQYF.

This clonotype was seen at least ten times. The DNA for the CDR3 is TGTGCCAGCAGTTACTCGAGGGCTCCGGGACCCAGCAAATGGAGCGGAACCCCCCTTGATACGCAGTATTTT. This translates into CASSYSRAPGPSKWSGTPLDTQYF. This chain uses TRBV6-2 or TRBV6-3 with TRBJ2-3; tentatively, D is TRBD1 or TRBD2 (5 bases each). The CDR3 is 24 residues long. V was trimmed by 0 bases and J by 6 bases, leaving 40 bases between them. The germline V gene has CDR1 MNHEY and CDR2 SVGEGT.